This TCR beta chain was captured in a study of vaccination effects on CD4 cells after COVID-19. About the research overall: Samples that were drawn after vaccination came a median of 72 days after the second dose. Findings and caveats of the study: Early post-infection timepoints were missing from the study, which also had few convalescent patients.

The germline V gene has CDR1 SNHLY and CDR2 FYNNEI. J gave up 5 bases and V 6 bases, and 6 bases lay outside the gene matches. This CDR3 is built from 13 residues. Sequencing used immunoSEQ multiplex PCR; TCRdb keeps in-frame clones, though not all of them. The table has over 50,000 clones, 73% seen once. This clone occurred a few times. Its matching antigen is unknown. Using viral peptide pools, the ViraFEST assay grew out antigen-specific CD4+ T cells prior to sequencing. Having been cultured for around ten days, the cells underwent CD4+ T cell isolation. Vaccine administered to participants consisted of two doses of either BNT162b2 or mRNA-1273. Culturing of around 2 million PBMC per well took place with around 10 IU/ml IL-2 and approximately 9.1 ug/ml peptides. Cells had half their medium changed to IL-2 medium on days 3 and 7.

Here the sequenced sample was CD4+ T cells from PBMCs cultured with HCoV-229E spike peptides, taken after COVID-19 vaccination. The clonotype originates from a human donor who received a COVID-19 vaccine. This sequence joins TRBV2 and TRBJ1-1; 7 positions agree with TRBD1. The CDR3 is CASRMTGSTEAFF. The CDR3 coding sequence is TGTGCCAGCAGAATGACAGGGTCTACTGAAGCTTTCTTT.